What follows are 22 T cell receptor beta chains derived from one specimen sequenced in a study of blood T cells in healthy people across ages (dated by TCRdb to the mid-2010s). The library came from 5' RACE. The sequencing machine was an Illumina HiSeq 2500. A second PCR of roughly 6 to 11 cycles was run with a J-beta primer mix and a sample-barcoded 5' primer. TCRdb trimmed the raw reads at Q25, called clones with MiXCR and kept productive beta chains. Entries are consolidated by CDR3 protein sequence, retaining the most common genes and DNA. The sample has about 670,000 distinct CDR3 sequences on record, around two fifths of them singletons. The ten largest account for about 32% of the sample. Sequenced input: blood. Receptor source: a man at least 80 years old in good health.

CDR3 in amino acids: CSAPGGPSYEQYF. Here the CDR3 DNA reads TGCAGTGCCCCCGGGGGGCCCTCCTACGAGCAGTACTTC. V and J are TRBV20-1 and TRBJ2-7, with D possibly TRBD2 on 7 matching bases. V lost 6 bases and J 0 bases, leaving 12 bases between the germline ends. The CDR3 runs 13 residues. Germline CDR1 reads DFQATT; CDR2 reads SNEGSKA (reference sequence).

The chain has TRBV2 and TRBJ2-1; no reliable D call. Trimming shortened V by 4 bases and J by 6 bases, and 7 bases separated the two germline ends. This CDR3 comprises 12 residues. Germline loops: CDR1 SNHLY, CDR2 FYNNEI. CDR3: CASSVKVNEQFF. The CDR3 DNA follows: TGTGCCAGCAGTGTAAAGGTCAATGAGCAGTTCTTC.

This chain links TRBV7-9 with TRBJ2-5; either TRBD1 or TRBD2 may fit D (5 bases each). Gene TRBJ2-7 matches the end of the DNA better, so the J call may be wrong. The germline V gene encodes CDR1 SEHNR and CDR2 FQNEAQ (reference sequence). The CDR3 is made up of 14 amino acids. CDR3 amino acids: CASSVGANGHEQYF. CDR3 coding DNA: TGTGCCAGCAGTGTCGGGGCTAATGGACACGAGCAGTACTTC.

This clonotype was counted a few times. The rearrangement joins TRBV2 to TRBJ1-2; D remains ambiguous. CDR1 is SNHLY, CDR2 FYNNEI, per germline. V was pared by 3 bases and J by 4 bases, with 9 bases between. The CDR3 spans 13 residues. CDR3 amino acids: CASSEQTAYGYTF. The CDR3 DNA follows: TGTGCCAGCAGTGAGCAGACCGCCTATGGCTACACCTTC.

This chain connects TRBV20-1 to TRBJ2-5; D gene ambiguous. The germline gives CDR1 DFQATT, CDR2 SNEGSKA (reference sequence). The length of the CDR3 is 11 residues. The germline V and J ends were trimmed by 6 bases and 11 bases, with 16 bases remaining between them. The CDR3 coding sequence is TGCAGTGCCCCCTCCAACCGTGAGCAGTACTTC. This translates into CSAPSNREQYF.

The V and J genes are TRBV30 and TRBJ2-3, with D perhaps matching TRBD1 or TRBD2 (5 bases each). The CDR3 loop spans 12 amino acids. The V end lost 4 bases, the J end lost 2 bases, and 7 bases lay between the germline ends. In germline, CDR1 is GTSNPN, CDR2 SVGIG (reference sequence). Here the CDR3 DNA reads TGTGCCTGGAAGGGGACCACAGATACGCAGTATTTT. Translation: CAWKGTTDTQYF. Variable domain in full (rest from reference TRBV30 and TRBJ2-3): SQTIHQWPATLVQPVGSPLSLECTVEGTSNPNLYWYRQAAGRGLQLLFYSVGIGQISSEVPQNLSASRPQDRQFILSSKKLLLSDSGFYLCAWKGTTDTQYFGPGTRLTVL.

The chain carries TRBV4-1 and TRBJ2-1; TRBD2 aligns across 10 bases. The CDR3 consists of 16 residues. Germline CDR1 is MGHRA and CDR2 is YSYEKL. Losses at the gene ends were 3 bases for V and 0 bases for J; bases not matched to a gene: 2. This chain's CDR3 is CASSHTSGVSYNEQFF. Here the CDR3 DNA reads TGCGCCAGCAGCCATACTAGCGGGGTCTCCTACAATGAGCAGTTCTTC.

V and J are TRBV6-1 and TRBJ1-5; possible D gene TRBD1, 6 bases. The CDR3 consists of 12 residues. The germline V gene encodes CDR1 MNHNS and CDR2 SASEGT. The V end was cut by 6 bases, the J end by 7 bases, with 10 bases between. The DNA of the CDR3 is TGTGCCAGCAGGGCAGGGGTGCAGCCCCAGCATTTT. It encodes CASRAGVQPQHF.

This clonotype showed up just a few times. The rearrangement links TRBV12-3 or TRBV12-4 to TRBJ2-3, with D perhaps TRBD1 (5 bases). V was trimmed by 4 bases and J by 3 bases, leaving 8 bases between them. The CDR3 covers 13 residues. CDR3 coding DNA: TGTGCCAGCAGTTCGCGACAGACAGATACGCAGTATTTT. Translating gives CASSSRQTDTQYF.

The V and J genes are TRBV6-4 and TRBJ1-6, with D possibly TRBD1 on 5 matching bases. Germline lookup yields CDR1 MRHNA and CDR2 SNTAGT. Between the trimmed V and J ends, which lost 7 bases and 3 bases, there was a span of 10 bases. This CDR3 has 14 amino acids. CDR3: CASKRDLYNSPLHF. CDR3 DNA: TGTGCCAGCAAGAGGGACCTCTATAATTCACCCCTCCACTTT.

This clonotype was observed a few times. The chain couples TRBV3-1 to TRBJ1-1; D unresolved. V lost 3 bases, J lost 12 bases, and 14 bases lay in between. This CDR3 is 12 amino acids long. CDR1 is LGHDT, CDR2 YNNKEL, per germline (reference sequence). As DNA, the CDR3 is TGTGCCAGCAGCCAGGCCCATGGGTTTTCTTTCTTT. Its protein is CASSQAHGFSFF. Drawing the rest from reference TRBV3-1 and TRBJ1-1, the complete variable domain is DTAVSQTPKYLVTQMGNDKSIKCEQNLGHDTMYWYKQDSKKFLKIMFSYNNKELIINETVPNRFSPKSPDKAHLNLHINSLELGDSAVYFCASSQAHGFSFFGQGTRLTVV.

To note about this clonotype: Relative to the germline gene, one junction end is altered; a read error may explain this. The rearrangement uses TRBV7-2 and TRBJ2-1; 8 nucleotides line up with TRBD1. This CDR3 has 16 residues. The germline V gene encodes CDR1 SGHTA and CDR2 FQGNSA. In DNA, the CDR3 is TGTGCCAGCGGCTTAGTAGGACAGGGATGGAACAATGAGCAGTTCTTC. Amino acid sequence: CASGLVGQGWNNEQFF.

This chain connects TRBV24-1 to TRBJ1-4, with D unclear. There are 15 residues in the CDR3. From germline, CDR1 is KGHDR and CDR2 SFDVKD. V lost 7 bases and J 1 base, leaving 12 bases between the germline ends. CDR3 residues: CATSEGRKTNEKLFF. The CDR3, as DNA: TGTGCCACCAGCGAAGGACGTAAAACTAATGAAAAACTGTTTTTT.

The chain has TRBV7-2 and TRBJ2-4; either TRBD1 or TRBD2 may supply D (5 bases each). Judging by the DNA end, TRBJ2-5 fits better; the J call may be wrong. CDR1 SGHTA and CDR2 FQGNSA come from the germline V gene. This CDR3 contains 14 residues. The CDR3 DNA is TGTGCCAGCACGCCGGGACGCTTCTTTGAGACCCAGTACTTC. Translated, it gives CASTPGRFFETQYF.

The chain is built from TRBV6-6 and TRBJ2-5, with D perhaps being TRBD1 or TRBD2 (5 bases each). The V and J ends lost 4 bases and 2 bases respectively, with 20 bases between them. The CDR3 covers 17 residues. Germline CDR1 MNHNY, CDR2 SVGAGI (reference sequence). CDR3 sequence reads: CASSLGPARGTQETQYF. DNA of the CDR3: TGTGCCAGCAGTTTGGGGCCAGCTCGAGGGACGCAAGAGACCCAGTACTTC.

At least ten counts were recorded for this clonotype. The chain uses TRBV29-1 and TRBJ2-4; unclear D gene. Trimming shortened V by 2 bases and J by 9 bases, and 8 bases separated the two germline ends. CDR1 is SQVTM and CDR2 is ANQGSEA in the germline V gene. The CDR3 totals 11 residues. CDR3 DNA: TGCAGCGTTGAATTGGCTTCCATTCAGTACTTC. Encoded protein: CSVELASIQYF. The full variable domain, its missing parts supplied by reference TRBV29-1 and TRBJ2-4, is SAVISQKPSRDICQRGTSLTIQCQVDSQVTMMFWYRQQPGQSLTLIATANQGSEATYESGFVIDKFPISRPNLTFSTLTVSNMSPEDSSIYLCSVELASIQYFGAGTRLSVL.

CDR3 loop: CASSQELGAVTEAFF. DNA of the CDR3: TGTGCCAGCAGCCAAGAACTGGGGGCTGTTACTGAAGCTTTCTTT. The chain uses TRBV4-2 and TRBJ1-1, with a possible D match to TRBD1 (6 bases). This CDR3 has 15 amino acids. V shed 0 bases and J shed 5 bases, with 13 bases lying between them. Germline assignment: CDR1 LGHNA and CDR2 YNFKEQ.

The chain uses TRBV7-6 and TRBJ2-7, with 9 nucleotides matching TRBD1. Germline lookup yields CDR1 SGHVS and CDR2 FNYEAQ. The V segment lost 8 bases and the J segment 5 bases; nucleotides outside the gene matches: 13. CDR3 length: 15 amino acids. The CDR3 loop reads CASGSPQGARNEQYF. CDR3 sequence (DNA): TGTGCCAGCGGCTCTCCACAGGGGGCTCGAAACGAGCAGTACTTC.

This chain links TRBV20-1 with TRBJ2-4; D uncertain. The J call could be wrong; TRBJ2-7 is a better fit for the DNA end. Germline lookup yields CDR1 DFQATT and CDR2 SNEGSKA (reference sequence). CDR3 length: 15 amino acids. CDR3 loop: CSARDPGKTHYEQYF. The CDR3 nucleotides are TGCAGTGCTAGAGATCCAGGCAAAACTCACTACGAGCAGTACTTC.

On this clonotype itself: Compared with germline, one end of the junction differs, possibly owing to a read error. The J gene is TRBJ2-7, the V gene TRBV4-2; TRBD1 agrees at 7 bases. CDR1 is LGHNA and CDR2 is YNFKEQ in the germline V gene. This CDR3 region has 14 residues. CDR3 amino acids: CASRQVGTAYEQYF. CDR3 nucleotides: TGTGCCAGCAGGCAAGTCGGGACAGCCTACGAGCAGTACTTC.

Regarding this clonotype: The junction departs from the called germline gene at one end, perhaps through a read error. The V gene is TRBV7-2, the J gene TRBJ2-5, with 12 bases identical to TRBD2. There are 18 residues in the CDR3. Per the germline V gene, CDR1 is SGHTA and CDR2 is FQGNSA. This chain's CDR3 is CASSVLAGGPSYQEAQYF. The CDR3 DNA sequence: TGTGCCAGCAGCGTTCTAGCGGGAGGGCCCTCTTACCAAGAGGCCCAGTACTTC.

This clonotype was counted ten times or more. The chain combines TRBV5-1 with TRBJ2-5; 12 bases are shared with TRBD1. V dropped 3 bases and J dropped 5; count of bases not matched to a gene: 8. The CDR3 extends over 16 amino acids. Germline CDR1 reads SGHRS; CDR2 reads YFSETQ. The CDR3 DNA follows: TGCGCCAGCAGCTCCGACGGGACAGGGGGCGGTGAGACCCAGTACTTC. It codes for CASSSDGTGGGETQYF.